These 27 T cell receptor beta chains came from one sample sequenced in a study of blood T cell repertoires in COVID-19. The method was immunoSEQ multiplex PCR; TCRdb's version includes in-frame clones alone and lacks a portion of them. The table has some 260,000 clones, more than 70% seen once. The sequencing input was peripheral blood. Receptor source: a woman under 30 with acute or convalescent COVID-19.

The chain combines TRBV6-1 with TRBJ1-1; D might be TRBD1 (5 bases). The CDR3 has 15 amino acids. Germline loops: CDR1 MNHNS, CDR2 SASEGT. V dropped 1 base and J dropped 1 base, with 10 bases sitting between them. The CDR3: CASSEGGRANTEAFF. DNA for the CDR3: TGTGCCAGCAGTGAAGGGGGCAGGGCGAACACTGAAGCTTTCTTT.

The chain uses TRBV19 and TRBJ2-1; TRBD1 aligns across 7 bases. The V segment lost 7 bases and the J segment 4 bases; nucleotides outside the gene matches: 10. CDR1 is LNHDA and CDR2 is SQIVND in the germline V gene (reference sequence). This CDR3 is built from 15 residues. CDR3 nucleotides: TGTGCCAGTACCCCAGGGGGTGGGGTATACAATGAGCAGTTCTTC. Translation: CASTPGGGVYNEQFF.

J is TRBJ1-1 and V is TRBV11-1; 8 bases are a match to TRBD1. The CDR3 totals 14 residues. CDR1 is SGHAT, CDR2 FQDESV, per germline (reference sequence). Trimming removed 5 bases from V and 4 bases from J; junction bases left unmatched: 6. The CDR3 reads CASSSRGLGTEAFF. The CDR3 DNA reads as TGTGCCAGCAGCAGCAGGGGGCTCGGCACTGAAGCTTTCTTT.

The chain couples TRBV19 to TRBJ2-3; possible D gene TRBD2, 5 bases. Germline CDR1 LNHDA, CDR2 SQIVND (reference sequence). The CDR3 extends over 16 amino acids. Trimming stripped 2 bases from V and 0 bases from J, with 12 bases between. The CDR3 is CASSIRGGTSTDTQYF. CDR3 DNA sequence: TGTGCCAGTAGTATACGGGGTGGTACTAGCACAGATACGCAGTATTTT.

CDR3 amino acids: CSARREYGYTF. CDR3 sequence (DNA): TGCAGTGCTAGAAGGGAGTATGGCTACACCTTC. The V and J genes are TRBV20-1 and TRBJ1-2; D is uncertain. The CDR3 consists of 11 residues. CDR1 DFQATT and CDR2 SNEGSKA come from the germline V gene (reference sequence). Trimming stripped 2 bases from V and 5 bases from J, with 6 bases between.

The CDR3 DNA reads TGTGCCAGCTCAACCGGGGTGGGGGCTATGAACACTGAAGCTTTCTTT. This codes for CASSTGVGAMNTEAFF. The chain has TRBV9 and TRBJ1-1, with D possibly being TRBD1 (6 bases). V gave up 7 bases and J gave up 0 bases, with 19 bases separating them. Per germline, CDR1 SGDLS and CDR2 YYNGEE. The CDR3 has 16 residues. Using reference TRBV9 and TRBJ1-1 for the parts outside the CDR3, the full variable domain is DSGVTQTPKHLITATGQRVTLRCSPRSGDLSVYWYQQSLDQGLQFLIQYYNGEERAKGNILERFSAQQFPDLHSELNLSSLELGDSALYFCASSTGVGAMNTEAFFGQGTRLTVV.

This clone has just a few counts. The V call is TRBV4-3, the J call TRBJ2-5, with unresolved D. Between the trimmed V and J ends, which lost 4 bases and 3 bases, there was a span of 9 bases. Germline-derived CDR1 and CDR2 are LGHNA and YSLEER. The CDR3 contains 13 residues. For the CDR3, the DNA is TGCGCCAGCAGCCGGCGGATGGAAGAGACCCAGTACTTC. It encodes CASSRRMEETQYF.

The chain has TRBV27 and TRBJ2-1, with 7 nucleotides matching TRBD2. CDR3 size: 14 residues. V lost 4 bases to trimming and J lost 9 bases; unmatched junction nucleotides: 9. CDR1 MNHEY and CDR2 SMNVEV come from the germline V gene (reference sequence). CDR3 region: CASSSLGEGVEQFF. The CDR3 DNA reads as TGTGCCAGCAGTTCTTTGGGGGAGGGCGTTGAGCAGTTCTTC.

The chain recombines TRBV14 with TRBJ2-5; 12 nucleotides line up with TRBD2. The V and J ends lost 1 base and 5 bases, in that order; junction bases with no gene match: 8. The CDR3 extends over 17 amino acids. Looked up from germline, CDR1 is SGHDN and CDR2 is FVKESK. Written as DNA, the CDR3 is TGTGCCAGCAGCCAAGGTTCGACTAGCGGGAGTGGGGAGACCCAGTACTTC. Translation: CASSQGSTSGSGETQYF.

The CDR3 coding sequence is TGTGCCAGTAGTATGTTGTCGGGGAGCAATCAGCCCCAGCATTTT. It translates to CASSMLSGSNQPQHF. V usage is TRBV19 and J usage is TRBJ1-5; D gene ambiguous. The CDR3 contains 15 residues. Germline V CDR1 and CDR2: LNHDA, SQIVND (reference sequence). V was shortened by 3 bases and J by 1 base, with 10 bases between the two germline ends.

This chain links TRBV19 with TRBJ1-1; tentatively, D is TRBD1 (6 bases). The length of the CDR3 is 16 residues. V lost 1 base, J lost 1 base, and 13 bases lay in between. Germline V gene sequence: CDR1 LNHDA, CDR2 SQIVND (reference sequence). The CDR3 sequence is CASSIGPGEGNTEAFF. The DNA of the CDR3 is TGTGCCAGTAGTATAGGTCCAGGGGAGGGGAACACTGAAGCTTTCTTT. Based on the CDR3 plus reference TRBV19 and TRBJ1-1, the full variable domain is DGGITQSPKYLFRKEGQNVTLSCEQNLNHDAMYWYRQDPGQGLRLIYYSQIVNDFQKGDIAEGYSVSREKKESFPLTVTSAQKNPTAFYLCASSIGPGEGNTEAFFGQGTRLTVV.

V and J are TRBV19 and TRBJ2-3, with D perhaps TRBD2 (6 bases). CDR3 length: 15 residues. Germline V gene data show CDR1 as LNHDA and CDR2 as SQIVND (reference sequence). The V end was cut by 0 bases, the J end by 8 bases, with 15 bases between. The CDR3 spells CASSIDRVGGPTQYF. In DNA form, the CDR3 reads TGTGCCAGTAGTATAGATCGGGTGGGAGGCCCTACGCAGTATTTT.

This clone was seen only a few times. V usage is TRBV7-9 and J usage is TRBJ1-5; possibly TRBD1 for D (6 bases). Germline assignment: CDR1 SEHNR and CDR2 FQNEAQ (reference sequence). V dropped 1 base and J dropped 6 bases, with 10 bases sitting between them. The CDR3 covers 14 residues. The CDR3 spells CASSLGTGFQPQHF. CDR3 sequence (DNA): TGTGCCAGCAGCTTAGGAACAGGGTTTCAGCCCCAGCATTTT.

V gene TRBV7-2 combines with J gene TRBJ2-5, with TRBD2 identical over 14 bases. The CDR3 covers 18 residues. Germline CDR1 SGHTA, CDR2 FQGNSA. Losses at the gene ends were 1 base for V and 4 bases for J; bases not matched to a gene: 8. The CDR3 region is CASSLGTSGRRLGETQYF. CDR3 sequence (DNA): TGTGCCAGCAGCTTAGGGACTAGCGGGAGGAGGTTGGGAGAGACCCAGTACTTC.

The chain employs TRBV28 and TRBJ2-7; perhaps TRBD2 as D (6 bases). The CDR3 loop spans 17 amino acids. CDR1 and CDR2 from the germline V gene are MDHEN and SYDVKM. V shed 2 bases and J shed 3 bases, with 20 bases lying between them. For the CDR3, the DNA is TGTGCCAGCAGTTTACCACAAACCGGGGGTCCTTACTACGAGCAGTACTTC. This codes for CASSLPQTGGPYYEQYF.

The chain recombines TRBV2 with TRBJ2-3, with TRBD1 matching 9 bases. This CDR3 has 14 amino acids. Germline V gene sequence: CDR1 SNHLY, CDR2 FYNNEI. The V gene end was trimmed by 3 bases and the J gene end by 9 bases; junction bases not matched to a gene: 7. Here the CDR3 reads CASSEGQGPSTQYF. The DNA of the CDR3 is TGTGCCAGCAGTGAGGGACAGGGCCCTTCCACGCAGTATTTT.

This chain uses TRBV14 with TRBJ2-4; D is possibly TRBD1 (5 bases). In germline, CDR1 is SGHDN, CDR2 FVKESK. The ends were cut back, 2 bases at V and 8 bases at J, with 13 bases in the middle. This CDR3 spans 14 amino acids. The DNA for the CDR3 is TGTGCCAGCAGCCAACAAGGGGCGATTGACATTCAGTACTTC. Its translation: CASSQQGAIDIQYF. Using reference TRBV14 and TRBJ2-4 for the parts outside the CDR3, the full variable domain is EAGVTQFPSHSVIEKGQTVTLRCDPISGHDNLYWYRRVMGKEIKFLLHFVKESKQDESGMPNNRFLAERTGGTYSTLKVQPAELEDSGVYFCASSQQGAIDIQYFGAGTRLSVL.

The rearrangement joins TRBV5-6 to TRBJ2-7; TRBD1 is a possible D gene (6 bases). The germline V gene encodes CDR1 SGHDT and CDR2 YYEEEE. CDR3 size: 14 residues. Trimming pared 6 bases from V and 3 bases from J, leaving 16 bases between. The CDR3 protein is CASTARGGFYEQYF. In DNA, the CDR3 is TGTGCCAGCACCGCAAGAGGGGGTTTCTACGAGCAGTACTTC.

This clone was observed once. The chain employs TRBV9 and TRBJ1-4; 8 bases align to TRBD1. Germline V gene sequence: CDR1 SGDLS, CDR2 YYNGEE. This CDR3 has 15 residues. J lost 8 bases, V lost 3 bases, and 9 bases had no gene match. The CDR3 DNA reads TGTGCCAGCAGCGGACTAGGGACAGGCCGGGAAAAACTGTTTTTT. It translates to CASSGLGTGREKLFF.

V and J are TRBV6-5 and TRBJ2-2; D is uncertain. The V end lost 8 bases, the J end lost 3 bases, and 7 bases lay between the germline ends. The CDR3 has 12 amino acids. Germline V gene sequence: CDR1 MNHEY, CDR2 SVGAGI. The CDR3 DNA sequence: TGTGCCAGCTGCGTGGACACCGGGGAGCTGTTTTTT. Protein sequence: CASCVDTGELFF.

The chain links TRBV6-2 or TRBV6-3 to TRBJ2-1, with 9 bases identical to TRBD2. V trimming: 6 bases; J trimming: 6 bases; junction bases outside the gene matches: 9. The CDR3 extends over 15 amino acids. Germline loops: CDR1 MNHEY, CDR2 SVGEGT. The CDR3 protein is CASSHLAGLGNEQFF. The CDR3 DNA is TGTGCCAGCAGCCACCTAGCGGGACTTGGCAATGAGCAGTTCTTC.

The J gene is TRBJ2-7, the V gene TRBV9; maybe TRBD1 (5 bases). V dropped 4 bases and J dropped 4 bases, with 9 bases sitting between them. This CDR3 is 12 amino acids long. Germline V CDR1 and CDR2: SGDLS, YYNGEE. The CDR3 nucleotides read TGTGCCAGCAGCCCCCAGGGATACGAGCAGTACTTC. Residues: CASSPQGYEQYF.

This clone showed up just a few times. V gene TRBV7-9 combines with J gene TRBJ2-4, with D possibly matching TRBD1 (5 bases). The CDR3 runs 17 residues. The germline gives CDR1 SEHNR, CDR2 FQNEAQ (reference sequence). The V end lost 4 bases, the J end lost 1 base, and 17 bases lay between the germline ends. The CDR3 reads CASSSLIGPGAKNIQYF. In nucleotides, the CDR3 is TGTGCCAGCAGCTCCCTTATAGGGCCAGGGGCCAAAAACATTCAGTACTTC.

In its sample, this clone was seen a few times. The CDR3 sequence is CASSPIPGLAGRGDTGELFF. DNA of the CDR3: TGTGCCAGCAGCCCGATCCCGGGACTAGCGGGGAGAGGGGACACCGGGGAGCTGTTTTTT. The gene calls are TRBV6-2 or TRBV6-3 and TRBJ2-2, with TRBD2 matching over 13 bases. The V segment lost 6 bases and the J segment 3 bases; nucleotides outside the gene matches: 16. CDR1 is MNHEY, CDR2 SVGEGT, per germline. The CDR3 covers 20 residues.

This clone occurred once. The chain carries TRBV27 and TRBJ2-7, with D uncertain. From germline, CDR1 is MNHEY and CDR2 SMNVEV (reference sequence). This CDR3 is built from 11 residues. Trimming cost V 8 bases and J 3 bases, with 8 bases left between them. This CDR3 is CASSYGYEQYF. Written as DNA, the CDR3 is TGTGCCAGCTCTTACGGCTACGAGCAGTACTTC.

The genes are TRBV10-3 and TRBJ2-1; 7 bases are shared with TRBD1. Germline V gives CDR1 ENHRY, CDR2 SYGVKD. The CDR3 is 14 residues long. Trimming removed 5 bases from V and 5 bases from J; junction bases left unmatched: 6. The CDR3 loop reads CAISPLGTDNEQFF. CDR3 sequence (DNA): TGTGCCATCAGTCCACTCGGGACAGACAATGAGCAGTTCTTC.

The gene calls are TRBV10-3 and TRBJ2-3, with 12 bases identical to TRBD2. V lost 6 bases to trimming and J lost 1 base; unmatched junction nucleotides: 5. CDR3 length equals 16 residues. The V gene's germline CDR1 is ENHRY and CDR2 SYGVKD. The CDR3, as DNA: TGTGCCATCAGCTTGTCTAGCGGGGGGGGCACAGATACGCAGTATTTT. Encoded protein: CAISLSSGGGTDTQYF.